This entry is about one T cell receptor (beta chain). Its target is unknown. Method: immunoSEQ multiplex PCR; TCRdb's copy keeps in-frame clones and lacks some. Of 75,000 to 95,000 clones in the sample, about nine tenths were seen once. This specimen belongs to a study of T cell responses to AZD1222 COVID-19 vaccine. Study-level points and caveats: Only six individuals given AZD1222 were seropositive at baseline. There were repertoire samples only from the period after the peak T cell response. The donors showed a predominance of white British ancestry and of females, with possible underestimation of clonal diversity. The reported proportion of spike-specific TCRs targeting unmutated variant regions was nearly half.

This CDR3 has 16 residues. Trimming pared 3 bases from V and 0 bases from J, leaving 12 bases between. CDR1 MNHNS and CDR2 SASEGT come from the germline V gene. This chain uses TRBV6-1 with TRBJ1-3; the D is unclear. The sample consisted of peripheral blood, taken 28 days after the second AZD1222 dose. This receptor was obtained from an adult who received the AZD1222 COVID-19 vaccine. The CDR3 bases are TGTGCCAGCAGTGAGGGGTTCAGTTTCTCTGGAAACACCATATATTTT. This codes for CASSEGFSFSGNTIYF.